Following are 3 T cell receptor beta chains from one sample sequenced in a study of identical twins. Each CDR3 protein gets one entry after TCRdb re-called the 5' RACE reads with MiXCR. The data show about 390,000 distinct CDR3 sequences, around 9% seen once. Sequencing was performed on naive T cells sorted from blood. Receptor source: a woman between 50 and 59 years old in good health.

This clonotype has ten or more counts. The gene calls are TRBV29-1 and TRBJ2-7; 7 nucleotides agree with TRBD2. The V and J ends lost 1 base and 2 bases, in that order; junction bases with no gene match: 5. This CDR3 is built from 14 residues. The germline gives CDR1 SQVTM, CDR2 ANQGSEA. CDR3 amino acids: CSVEGGRVPYEQYV. The CDR3 DNA reads as TGCAGCGTTGAAGGGGGGAGGGTCCCCTACGAGCAGTACGTC.

This clonotype was seen a handful of times. The chain uses TRBV20-1 and TRBJ2-7, with unresolved D. The CDR3 contains 14 residues. Between the trimmed V and J ends, which lost 1 base and 0 bases, there was a span of 10 bases. Germline V lookup: CDR1 DFQATT, CDR2 SNEGSKA (reference sequence). CDR3 amino acids: CSARGPQSSYEQYF. Written as DNA, the CDR3 is TGCAGTGCTAGAGGGCCACAGAGCTCCTACGAGCAGTACTTC.

The genes are TRBV29-1 and TRBJ2-1; no firm D call. This CDR3 is built from 16 residues. CDR1 and CDR2 (germline): SQVTM, ANQGSEA. Trimming left V 4 bases short and J 4 bases short, with 20 bases between. CDR3 amino acids: CSVGPVVLSLYNEQFF. CDR3 DNA sequence: TGCAGCGTTGGACCCGTGGTACTTTCTTTGTACAATGAGCAGTTCTTC.